The rows below give T cell receptor beta chains drawn from one sample of a study of CD8 T cells in ankylosing spondylitis. TCRdb re-called the 5' RACE reads with MiXCR, one entry per CDR3 protein. This table has about 440,000 distinct CDR3 sequences, about a sixth appearing once. The source material was blood, either unsorted or a sorted T cell fraction (not recorded which). The source is a male donor with ankylosing spondylitis. Both conserved end residues are part of each CDR3. Only some rows state a clone size, as once, few, many or a class for expanded clones.

V gene	J gene	clone size	CDR3 protein
TRBV20-1	TRBJ2-3	few	CSASSVAGAGSTQYF
TRBV7-9	TRBJ2-5	few	CASSLAGGREKTQYF
TRBV5-5	TRBJ1-3	few	CASRLDQPGGNTIYF
TRBV20-1	TRBJ2-7	.	CSALGTDYEQYF
TRBV6-1	TRBJ1-3	few	CASSEPGYRLSGNTIYF
TRBV3-1	TRBJ1-1	few	CASSRGQRGGQAEAFF
TRBV7-2	TRBJ1-5	.	CASSLDGNSNQPQHF
TRBV20-1	TRBJ1-2	.	CSAGRGQESYGYTF
TRBV15	TRBJ1-2	few	CATSRTGGAGYGYTF
TRBV3-1	TRBJ1-6	.	CASSHLGQGANSPLHF
TRBV6-1	TRBJ1-3	few	CASSGTVSGNTIYF
TRBV25-1	TRBJ2-7	.	CASSEKETGKNEQYF
TRBV10-3	TRBJ2-7	few	CAIQTAESWGEQYF
TRBV14	TRBJ1-2	.	CASSQEGNEALYGYTF
TRBV7-9	TRBJ2-1	few	CASSLVAGDFNEQFF
TRBV5-1	TRBJ1-2	.	CASSARDGYTF
TRBV12-3/TRBV12-4	TRBJ1-6	many	CASSPRQSSYNSPLHF
TRBV20-1	TRBJ2-5	few	CSARDRGWGTQYF
TRBV5-4	TRBJ2-2	.	CASSPGTGLSGELFF
TRBV6-1	TRBJ1-2	many	CASSPTGNSLYGYTF
TRBV6-5	TRBJ2-6	.	CASSYDGGRSGANVLTF
TRBV9	TRBJ2-2	few	CASSPGQGQTGELFF
TRBV4-1	TRBJ1-5	few	CASSQEPPSKNQPQHF
TRBV25-1	TRBJ1-5	.	CASTQGGNQPQHF
TRBV20-1	TRBJ2-1	many	CSARNPGRGVYNEQFF
TRBV29-1	TRBJ2-1	many	CSVEWTDTYNEQFF
TRBV6-2/TRBV6-3	TRBJ2-7	.	CASSYSTSQLAVSYEQYF
TRBV20-1	TRBJ2-5	many	CSASPSSWGPLQETQYF
TRBV27	TRBJ1-2	.	CASSLSWGGYGYTF
TRBV7-2	TRBJ1-2	many	CASSPSSYGYTF
TRBV13	TRBJ2-1	.	CASSLYGGTIDSYNEQFF
TRBV3-1	TRBJ2-7	.	CASSGFYEQYF
TRBV21-1	TRBJ2-1	.	CASSKALGTGPYNEQFF
TRBV7-2	TRBJ2-1	.	CASSLSWDTAYNEQFF
TRBV6-5	TRBJ2-1	.	CASSYVGKALKGHSNEQFF
TRBV3-1	TRBJ2-5	.	CASSSDSGRKETQYF
TRBV20-1	TRBJ1-1	.	CSAFPDLNTEAFF
TRBV30	TRBJ1-5	.	CAWGQGGNQPQHF
TRBV3-1	TRBJ2-7	few	CASSPGWTATYEQYF
TRBV3-1	TRBJ2-6	many	CASSLHRAGANVLTF
TRBV20-1	TRBJ2-1	.	CSARLQGQVNEQFF
TRBV18	TRBJ2-1	.	CASSPTGTNNEQFF
TRBV18	TRBJ1-1	few	CASDFGANTEAFF
TRBV25-1	TRBJ1-6	few	CASSDSPGGSPLHF
TRBV12-3/TRBV12-4	TRBJ2-5	.	CASRSGLSYQETQYF
TRBV4-1	TRBJ1-2	few	CASSPPGRSLRGGYTF
TRBV5-1	TRBJ1-3	few	CASSTSYGTAGNTIYF
TRBV2	TRBJ1-6	few	CASTLGSYNSPLHF
TRBV29-1	TRBJ2-2	many	CGWTGRTGELFF
TRBV4-2	TRBJ1-2	few	CASSRGGTNYGYTF